This T cell receptor (beta chain) was obtained from a study of shared clonotypes between healthy human individuals. Findings and limits, study-wide: Clonotypes shared by all four donors outscored non-shared clonotypes in generation probability.

The repertoire was sequenced with immunoSEQ multiplex PCR; TCRdb's copy has only in-frame clones and lacks some. The data contain about 360,000 clones, roughly 80% of them seen just once; the ten biggest clones take up about 10%. Worth noting for this clone: Its specificity is not known.

Sample: memory CD4+ T cells sorted from blood. Subset defined: CD45RA-negative fraction. This sequence originates from a man between 25 and 39 years old in good health.

The CDR3 DNA is TGTGCCAGCAGCCTCTTCGAAGGCGGGGAAGCTTTCTTT. Its translation: CASSLFEGGEAFF. The V gene is TRBV7-9, the J gene TRBJ1-1; unclear D gene. V lost 5 bases and J lost 8, with 15 bases in between. CDR1 SEHNR and CDR2 FQNEAQ come from the germline V gene (reference sequence). The CDR3 is 13 residues long.